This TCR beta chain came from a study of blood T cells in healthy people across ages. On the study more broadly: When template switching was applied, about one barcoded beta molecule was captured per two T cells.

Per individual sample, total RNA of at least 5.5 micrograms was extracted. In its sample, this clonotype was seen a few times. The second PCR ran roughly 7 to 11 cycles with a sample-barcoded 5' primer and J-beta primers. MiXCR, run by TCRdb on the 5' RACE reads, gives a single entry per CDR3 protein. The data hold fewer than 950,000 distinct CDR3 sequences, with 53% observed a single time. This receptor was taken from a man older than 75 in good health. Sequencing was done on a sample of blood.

In DNA, the CDR3 is TGCGCCAGCAGCCCATCGGACAGCGCCTATGGTGGCTACACCTTC. Translation: CASSPSDSAYGGYTF. V and J are TRBV5-1 and TRBJ1-2; D perhaps matches TRBD1 (6 bases). From germline, CDR1 is SGHRS and CDR2 YFSETQ. This CDR3 has 15 amino acids. V was shortened by 4 bases and J by 7 bases, with 20 bases between the two germline ends.